The T cell receptor beta chain described here comes from a study of blood T cell repertoires in COVID-19. Study-wide context: The analysed material was cDNA or gDNA that came from T cells, B-cell-depleted T cells, or PBMCs.

CDR3 length: 16 residues. The germline gives CDR1 LNHDA, CDR2 SQIVND (reference sequence). V dropped 4 bases and J dropped 0; count of bases not matched to a gene: 3. This clone was observed a handful of times. Data came from immunoSEQ multiplex PCR; TCRdb stores just in-frame clones and leaves some out. This table has about 120,000 clones, around 85% appearing once. The chain uses TRBV19 and TRBJ1-4; 9 positions match TRBD1. The sequenced sample consisted of peripheral blood. This receptor was obtained from a man aged 55 to 69 with acute or convalescent COVID-19. In nucleotides, the CDR3 is TGTGCCAGTAGTAACGACAGGGGGTCAACTAATGAAAAACTGTTTTTT. This sequence encodes CASSNDRGSTNEKLFF.